Described below is a single TCR beta chain sequence and its context. Its antigen is not known. In nominal health when sampled, donors likely had unrecorded immune exposures nonetheless. The data were taken from a study of cytomegalovirus exposure and HLA in healthy donors. Across the whole study: An earlier analysis found some 100 million unique TCR beta sequences from around 180 million T cells. Study observations and caveats: One cluster of highly shared sequence variants probably arose as a sequencing artifact.

CDR1 is SGDLS and CDR2 is YYNGEE in the germline V gene. The CDR3 is made up of 15 amino acids. V trimming: 0 bases; J trimming: 1 base; junction bases outside the gene matches: 4. Researchers ran the PCR with 60 Vbeta and 13 Jbeta primers. Produced via immunoSEQ multiplex PCR; TCRdb's table is partial and in-frame only. The table shows about 160,000 clones, with around 85% occurring only once. The V call is TRBV9, the J call TRBJ2-7; 7 bases fit TRBD2. This TCR derives from a woman under 40 in good health and CMV-seronegative. The sample comprised PBMCs. The CDR3 coding sequence is TGTGCCAGCAGCGTAGATCCTAGCGGTTCCTACGAGCAGTACTTC. It is translated as CASSVDPSGSYEQYF.